This passage covers 4 T cell receptor beta chains from one sample sequenced in a study of PD-L1 blockade in urothelial cancer. The sample's time point: peripheral blood 6 weeks after treatment start. Clones were read by immunoSEQ multiplex PCR, and TCRdb kept only the in-frame ones, dropping some. The sample carries around 48,000 clones, about 86% recorded once. Sequences were derived from PBMCs, sampled around atezolizumab (anti-PD-L1) treatment. These receptor sequences come from a man between 60 and 75 years old with urothelial cancer.

This clone was picked up a small number of times. The chain joins TRBV13 to TRBJ2-1, with 8 bases identical to TRBD2. The CDR3 totals 14 residues. Germline values: CDR1 PRHDT, CDR2 FYEKMQ (reference sequence). V lost 2 bases to trimming and J lost 6 bases; unmatched junction nucleotides: 3. CDR3 nucleotides: TGTGCCAGCAGCTTACTTGGGACTAGCAATGAGCAGTTCTTC. Translating gives CASSLLGTSNEQFF.

The chain joins TRBV18 to TRBJ2-7, with D possibly being TRBD1 (6 bases). The germline V gene has CDR1 KGHSH and CDR2 LQKENI. Trimming pared 1 base from V and 2 bases from J, leaving 9 bases between. The CDR3 spans 14 residues. CDR3 residues: CASSPRRDTYEQYF. DNA of the CDR3: TGTGCCAGCTCACCACGCAGGGACACCTACGAGCAGTACTTC.

The V and J genes are TRBV6-6 and TRBJ1-2; tentative D call: TRBD1 (5 bases). This CDR3 comprises 15 residues. Germline CDR1 MNHNY, CDR2 SVGAGI (reference sequence). With 5 bases removed from V and 4 bases from J, the gap between germline ends came to 17 bases. CDR3 nucleotides: TGTGCCAGCAGTGACAAGTCCAGGGTGCCCTATGGCTACACCTTC. Translating it yields CASSDKSRVPYGYTF.

The chain uses TRBV5-4 and TRBJ2-5, with 10 positions matching TRBD2. The V gene end was trimmed by 1 base and the J gene end by 5 bases; junction bases not matched to a gene: 8. Germline V lookup: CDR1 SGHNT, CDR2 YYREEE (reference sequence). This CDR3 has 16 amino acids. The CDR3 nucleotides are TGTGCCAGCAGCTTGAGAAGCGGGGGGGCCTTCGAGACCCAGTACTTC. This sequence encodes CASSLRSGGAFETQYF.